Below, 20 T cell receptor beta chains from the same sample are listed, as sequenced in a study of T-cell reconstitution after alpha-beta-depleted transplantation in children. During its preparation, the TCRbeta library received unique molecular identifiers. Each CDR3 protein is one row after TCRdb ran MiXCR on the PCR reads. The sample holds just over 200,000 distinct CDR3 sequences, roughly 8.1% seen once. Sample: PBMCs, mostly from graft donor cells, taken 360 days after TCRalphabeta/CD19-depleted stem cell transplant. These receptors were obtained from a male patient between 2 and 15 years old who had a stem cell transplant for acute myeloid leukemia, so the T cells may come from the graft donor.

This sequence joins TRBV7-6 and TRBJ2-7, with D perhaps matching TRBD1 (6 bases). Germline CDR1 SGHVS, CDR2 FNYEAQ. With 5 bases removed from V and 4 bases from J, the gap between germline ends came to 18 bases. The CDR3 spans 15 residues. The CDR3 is CASSDDTGFPYEQYF. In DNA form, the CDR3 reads TGTGCCAGCAGCGACGATACAGGGTTCCCTTACGAGCAGTACTTC.

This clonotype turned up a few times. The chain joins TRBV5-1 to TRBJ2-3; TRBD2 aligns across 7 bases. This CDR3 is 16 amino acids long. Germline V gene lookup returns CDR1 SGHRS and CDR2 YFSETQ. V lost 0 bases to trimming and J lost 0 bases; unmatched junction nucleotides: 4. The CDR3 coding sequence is TGCGCCAGCAGCTTGGTTTCTAGCGGTAGCACAGATACGCAGTATTTT. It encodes CASSLVSSGSTDTQYF.

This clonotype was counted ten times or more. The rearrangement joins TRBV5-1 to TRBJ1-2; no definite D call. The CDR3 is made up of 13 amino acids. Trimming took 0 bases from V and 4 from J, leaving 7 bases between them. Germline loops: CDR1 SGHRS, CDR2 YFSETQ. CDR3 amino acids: CASSLDRLYGYTF. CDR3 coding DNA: TGCGCCAGCAGCTTGGACAGACTCTATGGCTACACCTTC.

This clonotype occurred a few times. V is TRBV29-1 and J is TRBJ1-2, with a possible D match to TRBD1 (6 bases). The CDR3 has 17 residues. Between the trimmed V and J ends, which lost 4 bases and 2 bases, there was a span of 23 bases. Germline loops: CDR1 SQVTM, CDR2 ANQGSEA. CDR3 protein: CSVVLPLLTGNNYGYTF. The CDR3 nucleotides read TGCAGCGTTGTCCTTCCGCTCTTAACAGGGAACAACTATGGCTACACCTTC.

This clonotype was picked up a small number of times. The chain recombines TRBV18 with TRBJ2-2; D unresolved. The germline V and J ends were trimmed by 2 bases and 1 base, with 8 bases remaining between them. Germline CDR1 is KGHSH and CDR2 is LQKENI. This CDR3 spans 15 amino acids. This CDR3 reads CASSPIGLNTGELFF. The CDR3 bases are TGTGCCAGCTCACCAATCGGCTTGAACACCGGGGAGCTGTTTTTT.

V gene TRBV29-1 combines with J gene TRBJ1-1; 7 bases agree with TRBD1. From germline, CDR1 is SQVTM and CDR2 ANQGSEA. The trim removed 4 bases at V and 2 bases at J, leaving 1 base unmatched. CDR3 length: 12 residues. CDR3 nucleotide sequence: TGCAGCGTTGGACAGGGCAACACTGAAGCTTTCTTT. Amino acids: CSVGQGNTEAFF.

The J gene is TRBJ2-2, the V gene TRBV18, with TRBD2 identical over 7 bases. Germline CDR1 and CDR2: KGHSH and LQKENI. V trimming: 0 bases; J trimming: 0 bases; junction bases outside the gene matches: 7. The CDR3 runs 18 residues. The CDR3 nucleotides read TGTGCCAGCTCACCACCGAATCGTCTAGCGGCGAACACCGGGGAGCTGTTTTTT. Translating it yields CASSPPNRLAANTGELFF.

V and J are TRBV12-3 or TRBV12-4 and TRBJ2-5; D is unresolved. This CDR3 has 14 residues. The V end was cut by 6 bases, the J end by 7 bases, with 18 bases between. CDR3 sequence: CASSLGIYRATQYF. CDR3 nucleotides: TGTGCCAGCAGCCTGGGGATCTACCGAGCGACCCAGTACTTC.

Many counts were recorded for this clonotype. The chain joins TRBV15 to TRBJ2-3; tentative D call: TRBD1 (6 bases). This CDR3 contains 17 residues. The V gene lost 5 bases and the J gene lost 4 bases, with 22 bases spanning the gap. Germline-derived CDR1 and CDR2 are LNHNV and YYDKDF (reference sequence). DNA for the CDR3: TGTGCCACCAGCGACCCTAGGACAGAAACAATTGCAGATACGCAGTATTTT. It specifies CATSDPRTETIADTQYF.

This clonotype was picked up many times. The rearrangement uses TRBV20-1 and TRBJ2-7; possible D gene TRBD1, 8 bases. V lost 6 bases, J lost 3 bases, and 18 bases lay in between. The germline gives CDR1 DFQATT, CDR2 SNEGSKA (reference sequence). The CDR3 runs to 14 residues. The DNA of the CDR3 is TGCAGTGCCTCGCGGGGGACAGGTGGCTACGAGCAGTACTTC. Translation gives CSASRGTGGYEQYF.

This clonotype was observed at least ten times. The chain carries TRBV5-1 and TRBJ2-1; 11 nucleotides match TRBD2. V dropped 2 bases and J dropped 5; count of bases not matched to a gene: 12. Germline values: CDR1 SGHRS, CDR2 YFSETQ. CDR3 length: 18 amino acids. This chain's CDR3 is CASSLQGAGTSGNNEQFF. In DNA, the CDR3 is TGCGCCAGCAGCTTACAGGGGGCCGGGACTAGCGGAAACAATGAGCAGTTCTTC.

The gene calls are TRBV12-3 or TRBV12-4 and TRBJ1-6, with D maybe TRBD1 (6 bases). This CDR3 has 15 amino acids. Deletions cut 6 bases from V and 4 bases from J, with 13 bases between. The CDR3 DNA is TGTGCCAGCAGGGAACAGGGAACTTATAATTCACCCCTCCACTTT. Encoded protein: CASREQGTYNSPLHF.

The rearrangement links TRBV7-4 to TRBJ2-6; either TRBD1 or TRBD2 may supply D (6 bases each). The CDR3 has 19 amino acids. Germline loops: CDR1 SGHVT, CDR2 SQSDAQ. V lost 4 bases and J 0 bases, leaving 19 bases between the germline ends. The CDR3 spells CASSSRGGTPRSGANVLTF. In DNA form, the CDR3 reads TGTGCCAGCAGCTCTAGAGGGGGGACCCCCCGCTCTGGGGCCAACGTCCTGACTTTC.

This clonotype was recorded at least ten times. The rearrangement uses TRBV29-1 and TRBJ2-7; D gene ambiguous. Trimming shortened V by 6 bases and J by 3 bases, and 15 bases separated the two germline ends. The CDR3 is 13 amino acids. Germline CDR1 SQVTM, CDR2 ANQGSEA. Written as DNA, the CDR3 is TGCAGCGTCGCGGTAGGGATCGGCTACGAGCAGTACTTC. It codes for CSVAVGIGYEQYF.

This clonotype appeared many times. The CDR3 DNA is TGTGCCACCAGCAAGGATCGGCGGAGCGAGCAGTACGTC. Translating it yields CATSKDRRSEQYV. This chain connects TRBV15 to TRBJ2-7; D not certain. Between the trimmed V and J ends, which lost 4 bases and 6 bases, there was a span of 13 bases. Germline loops: CDR1 LNHNV, CDR2 YYDKDF (reference sequence). This CDR3 is built from 13 residues.

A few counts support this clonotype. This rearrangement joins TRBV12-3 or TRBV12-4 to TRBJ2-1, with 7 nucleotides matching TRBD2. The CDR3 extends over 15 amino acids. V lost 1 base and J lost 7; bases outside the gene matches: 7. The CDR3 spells CASSLDSGGRNEQFF. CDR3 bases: TGTGCCAGCAGTTTAGACTCGGGAGGAAGAAATGAGCAGTTCTTC.

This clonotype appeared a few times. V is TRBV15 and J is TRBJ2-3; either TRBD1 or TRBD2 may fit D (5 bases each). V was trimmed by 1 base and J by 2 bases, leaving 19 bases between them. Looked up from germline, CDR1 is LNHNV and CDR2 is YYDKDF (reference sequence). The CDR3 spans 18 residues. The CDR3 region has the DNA TGTGCCACCAGCAGAGGTCGATGGGACCCTACCGACACAGATACGCAGTATTTT. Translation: CATSRGRWDPTDTDTQYF. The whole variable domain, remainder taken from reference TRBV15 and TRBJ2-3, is DAMVIQNPRYQVTQFGKPVTLSCSQTLNHNVMYWYQQKSSQAPKLLFHYYDKDFNNEADTPDNFQSRRPNTSFCFLDIRSPGLGDTAMYLCATSRGRWDPTDTDTQYFGPGTRLTVL.

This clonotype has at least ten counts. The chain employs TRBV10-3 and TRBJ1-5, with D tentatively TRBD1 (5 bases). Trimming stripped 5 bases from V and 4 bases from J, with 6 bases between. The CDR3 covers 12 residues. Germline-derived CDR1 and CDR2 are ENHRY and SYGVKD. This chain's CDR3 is CAISPGNQPQHF. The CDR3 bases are TGTGCCATCAGTCCAGGGAATCAGCCCCAGCATTTT.

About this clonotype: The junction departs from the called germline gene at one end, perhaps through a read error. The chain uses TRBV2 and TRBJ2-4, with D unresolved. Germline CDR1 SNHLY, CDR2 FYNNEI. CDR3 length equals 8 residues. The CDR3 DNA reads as TGTGCCAGCAGTATAGACTGCTTC. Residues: CASSIDCF.

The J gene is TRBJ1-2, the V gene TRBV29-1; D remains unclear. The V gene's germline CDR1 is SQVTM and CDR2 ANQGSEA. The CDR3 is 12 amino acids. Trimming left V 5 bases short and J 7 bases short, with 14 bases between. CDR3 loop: CSVPGPETGYTF. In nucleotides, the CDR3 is TGCAGCGTTCCCGGGCCGGAAACTGGCTACACCTTC.